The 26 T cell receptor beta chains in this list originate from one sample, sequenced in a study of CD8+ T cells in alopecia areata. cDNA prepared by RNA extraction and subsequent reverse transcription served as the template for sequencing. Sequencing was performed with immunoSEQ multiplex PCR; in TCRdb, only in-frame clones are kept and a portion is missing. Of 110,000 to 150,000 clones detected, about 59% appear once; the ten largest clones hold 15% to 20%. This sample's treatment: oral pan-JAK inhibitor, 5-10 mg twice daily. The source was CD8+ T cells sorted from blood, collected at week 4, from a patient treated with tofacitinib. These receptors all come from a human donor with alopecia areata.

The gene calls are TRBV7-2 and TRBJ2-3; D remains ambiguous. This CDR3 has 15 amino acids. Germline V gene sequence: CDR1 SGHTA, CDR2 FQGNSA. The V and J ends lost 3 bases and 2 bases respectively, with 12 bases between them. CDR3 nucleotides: TGTGCCAGCAGCTTGGTCGGGCCCAACACAGATACGCAGTATTTT. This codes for CASSLVGPNTDTQYF.

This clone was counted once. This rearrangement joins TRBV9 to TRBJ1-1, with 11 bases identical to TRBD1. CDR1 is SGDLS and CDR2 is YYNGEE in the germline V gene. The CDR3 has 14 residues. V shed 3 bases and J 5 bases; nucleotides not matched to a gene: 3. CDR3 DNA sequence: TGTGCCAGCAGCGCGGGACAGGGGGGAACTGAAGCTTTCTTT. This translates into CASSAGQGGTEAFF. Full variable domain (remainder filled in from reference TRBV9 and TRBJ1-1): DSGVTQTPKHLITATGQRVTLRCSPRSGDLSVYWYQQSLDQGLQFLIQYYNGEERAKGNILERFSAQQFPDLHSELNLSSLELGDSALYFCASSAGQGGTEAFFGQGTRLTVV.

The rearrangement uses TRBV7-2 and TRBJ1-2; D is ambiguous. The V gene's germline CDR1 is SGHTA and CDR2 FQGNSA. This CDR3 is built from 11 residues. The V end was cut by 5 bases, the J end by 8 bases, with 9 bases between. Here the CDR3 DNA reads TGTGCCAGCAGCCAGGTCCAGGGCTACACCTTC. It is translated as CASSQVQGYTF.

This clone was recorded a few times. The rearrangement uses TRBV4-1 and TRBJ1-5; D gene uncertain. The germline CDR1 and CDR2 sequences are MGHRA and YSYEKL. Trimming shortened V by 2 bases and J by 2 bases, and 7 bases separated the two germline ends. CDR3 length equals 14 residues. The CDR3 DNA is TGCGCCAGCAGCCAACGGGTTGGCAATCAGCCCCAGCATTTT. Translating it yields CASSQRVGNQPQHF.

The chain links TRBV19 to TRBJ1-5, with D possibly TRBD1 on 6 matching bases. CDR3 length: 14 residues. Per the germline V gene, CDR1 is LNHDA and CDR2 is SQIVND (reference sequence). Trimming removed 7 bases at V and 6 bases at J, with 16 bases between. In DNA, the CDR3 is TGTGCCAGTACCCCCGGGGGCTCAGGTCAGCCCCAGCATTTT. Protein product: CASTPGGSGQPQHF.

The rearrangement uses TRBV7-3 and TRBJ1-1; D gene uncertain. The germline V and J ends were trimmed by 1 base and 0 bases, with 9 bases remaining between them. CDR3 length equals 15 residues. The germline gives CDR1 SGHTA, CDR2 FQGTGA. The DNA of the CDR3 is TGTGCCAGCAGCTTAAATGCGGGAGTGAACACTGAAGCTTTCTTT. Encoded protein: CASSLNAGVNTEAFF.

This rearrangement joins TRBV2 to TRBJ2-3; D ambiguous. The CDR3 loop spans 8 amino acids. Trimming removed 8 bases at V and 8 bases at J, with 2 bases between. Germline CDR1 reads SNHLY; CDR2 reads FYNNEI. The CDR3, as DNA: TGTGCCAGCCTTACGCAGTATTTT. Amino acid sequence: CASLTQYF.

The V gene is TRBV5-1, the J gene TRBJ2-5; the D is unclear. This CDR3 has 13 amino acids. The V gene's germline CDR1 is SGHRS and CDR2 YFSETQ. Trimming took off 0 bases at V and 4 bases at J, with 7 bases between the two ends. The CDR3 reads CASSLGPGETQYF. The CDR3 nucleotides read TGCGCCAGCAGCTTGGGGCCCGGAGAGACCCAGTACTTC.

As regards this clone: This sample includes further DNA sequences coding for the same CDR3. This CDR3 reads CASSPGPNEQYF. The CDR3 DNA reads as TGTGCCAGCAGCCCCGGTCCTAACGAGCAGTACTTC. The rearrangement links TRBV5-6 to TRBJ2-7; no definite D call. Germline-derived CDR1 and CDR2 are SGHDT and YYEEEE. V was clipped by 4 bases and J by 5 bases, with 10 bases between them. This CDR3 has 12 amino acids.

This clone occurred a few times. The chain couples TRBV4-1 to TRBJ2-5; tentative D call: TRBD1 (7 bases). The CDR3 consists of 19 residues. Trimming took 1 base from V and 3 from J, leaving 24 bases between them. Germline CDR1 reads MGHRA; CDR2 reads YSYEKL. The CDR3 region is CASSQVSTQGGRQKETQYF. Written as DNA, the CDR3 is TGCGCCAGCAGCCAAGTCTCCACTCAGGGGGGACGTCAAAAAGAGACCCAGTACTTC.

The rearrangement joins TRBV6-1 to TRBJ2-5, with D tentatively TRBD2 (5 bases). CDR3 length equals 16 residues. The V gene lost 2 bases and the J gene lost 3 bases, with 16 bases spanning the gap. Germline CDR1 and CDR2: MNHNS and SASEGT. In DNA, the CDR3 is TGTGCCAGCAGTGAAAGGGCGGGCGACACAGAAGAGACCCAGTACTTC. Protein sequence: CASSERAGDTEETQYF.

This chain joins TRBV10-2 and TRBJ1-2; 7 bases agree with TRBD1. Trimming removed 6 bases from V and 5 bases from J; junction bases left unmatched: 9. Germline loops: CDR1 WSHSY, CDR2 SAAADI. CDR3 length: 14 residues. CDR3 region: CASRGTDFPYGYTF. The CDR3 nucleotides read TGCGCCAGCAGGGGGACAGATTTTCCATATGGCTACACCTTC.

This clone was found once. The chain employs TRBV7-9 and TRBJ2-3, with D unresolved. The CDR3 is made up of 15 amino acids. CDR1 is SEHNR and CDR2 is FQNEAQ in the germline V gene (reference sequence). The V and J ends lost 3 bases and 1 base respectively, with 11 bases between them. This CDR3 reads CASSLGVTGTDTQYF. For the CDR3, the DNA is TGTGCCAGCAGCTTGGGCGTAACGGGCACAGATACGCAGTATTTT.

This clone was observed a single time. CDR3 coding DNA: TGTGCCAGCAGCGACCGACAGGGCACAGATACGCAGTATTTT. Residues: CASSDRQGTDTQYF. The chain carries TRBV7-9 and TRBJ2-3; TRBD1 is a possible D gene (6 bases). The V and J ends lost 5 bases and 1 base respectively, with 10 bases between them. CDR1 and CDR2 (germline): SEHNR, FQNEAQ (reference sequence). The CDR3 length is 14 residues.

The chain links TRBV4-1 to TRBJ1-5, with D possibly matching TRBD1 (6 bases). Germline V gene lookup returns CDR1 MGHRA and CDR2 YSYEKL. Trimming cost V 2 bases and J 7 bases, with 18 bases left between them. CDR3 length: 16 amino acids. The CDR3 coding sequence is TGCGCCAGCAGCCAATCCCAAGGGGGGGCCGGGCAGCCCCAGCATTTT. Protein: CASSQSQGGAGQPQHF.

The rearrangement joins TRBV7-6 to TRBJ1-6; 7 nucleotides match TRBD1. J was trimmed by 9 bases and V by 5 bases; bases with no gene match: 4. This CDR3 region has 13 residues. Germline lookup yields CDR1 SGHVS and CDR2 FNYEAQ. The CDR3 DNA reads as TGTGCCAGCAGCCCTGGGACAGCTTCACCCCTCCACTTT. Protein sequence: CASSPGTASPLHF.

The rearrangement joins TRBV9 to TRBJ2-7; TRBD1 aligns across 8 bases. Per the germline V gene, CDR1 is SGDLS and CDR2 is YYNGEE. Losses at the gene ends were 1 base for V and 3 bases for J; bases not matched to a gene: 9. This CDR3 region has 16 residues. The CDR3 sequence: CASSVRGSGQDYEQYF. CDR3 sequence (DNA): TGTGCCAGCAGCGTAAGAGGATCGGGACAGGACTACGAGCAGTACTTC.

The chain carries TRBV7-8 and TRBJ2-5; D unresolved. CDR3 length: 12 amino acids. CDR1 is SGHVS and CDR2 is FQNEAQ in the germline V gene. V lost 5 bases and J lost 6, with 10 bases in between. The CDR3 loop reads CASSPSSKTQYF. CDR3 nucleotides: TGTGCCAGCAGCCCATCCTCCAAGACCCAGTACTTC.

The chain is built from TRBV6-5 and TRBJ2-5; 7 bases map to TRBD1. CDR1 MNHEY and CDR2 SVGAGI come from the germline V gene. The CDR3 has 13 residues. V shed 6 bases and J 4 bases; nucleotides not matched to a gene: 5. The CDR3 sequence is CASSRDSIETQYF. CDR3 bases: TGTGCCAGCAGCAGGGACAGTATAGAGACCCAGTACTTC.

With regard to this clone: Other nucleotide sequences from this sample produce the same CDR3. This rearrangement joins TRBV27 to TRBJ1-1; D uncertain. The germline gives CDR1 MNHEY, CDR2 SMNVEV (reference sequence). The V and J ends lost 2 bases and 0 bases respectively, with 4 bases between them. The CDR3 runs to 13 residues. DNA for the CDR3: TGTGCCAGCAGTTTAGTAGTGAACACTGAAGCTTTCTTT. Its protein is CASSLVVNTEAFF.

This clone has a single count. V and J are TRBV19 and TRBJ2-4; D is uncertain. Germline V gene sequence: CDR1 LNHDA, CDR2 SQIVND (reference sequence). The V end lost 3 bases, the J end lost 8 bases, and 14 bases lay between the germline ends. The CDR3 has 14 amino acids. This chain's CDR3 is CASSIPRRSHIQYF. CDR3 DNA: TGTGCCAGTAGTATCCCTCGCAGGTCCCACATTCAGTACTTC.

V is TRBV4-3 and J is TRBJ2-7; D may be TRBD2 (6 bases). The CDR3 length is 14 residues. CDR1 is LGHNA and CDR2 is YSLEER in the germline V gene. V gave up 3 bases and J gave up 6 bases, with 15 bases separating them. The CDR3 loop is CASSQTGEVSEQYF. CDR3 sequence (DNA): TGCGCCAGCAGCCAGACGGGGGAAGTAAGCGAGCAGTACTTC.

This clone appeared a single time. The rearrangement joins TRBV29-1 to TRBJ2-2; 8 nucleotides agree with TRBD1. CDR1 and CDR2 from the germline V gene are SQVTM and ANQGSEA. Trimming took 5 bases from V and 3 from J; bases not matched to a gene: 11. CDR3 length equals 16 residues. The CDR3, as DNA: TGCAGCGTTCCCTACAGGGGGGAGGTCGACACCGGGGAGCTGTTTTTT. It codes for CSVPYRGEVDTGELFF.

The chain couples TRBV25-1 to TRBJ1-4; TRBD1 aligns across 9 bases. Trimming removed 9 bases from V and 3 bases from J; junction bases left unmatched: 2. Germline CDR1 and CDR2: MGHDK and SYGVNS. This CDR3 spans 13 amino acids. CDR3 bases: TGTGCCAGTAGGACAGGGGCTAATGAAAAACTGTTTTTT. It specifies CASRTGANEKLFF.

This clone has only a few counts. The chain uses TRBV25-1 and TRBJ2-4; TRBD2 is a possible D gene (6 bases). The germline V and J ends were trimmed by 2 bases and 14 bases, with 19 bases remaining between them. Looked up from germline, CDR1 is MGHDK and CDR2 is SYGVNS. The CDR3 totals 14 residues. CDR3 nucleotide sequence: TGTGCCAGCAGTGAAGGGGAGGTAGCTGCCGGAAAGTACTTC. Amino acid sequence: CASSEGEVAAGKYF. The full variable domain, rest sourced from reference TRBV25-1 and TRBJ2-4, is EADIYQTPRYLVIGTGKKITLECSQTMGHDKMYWYQQDPGMELHLIHYSYGVNSTEKGDLSSESTVSRIRTEHFPLTLESARPSHTSQYLCASSEGEVAAGKYFGAGTRLSVL.

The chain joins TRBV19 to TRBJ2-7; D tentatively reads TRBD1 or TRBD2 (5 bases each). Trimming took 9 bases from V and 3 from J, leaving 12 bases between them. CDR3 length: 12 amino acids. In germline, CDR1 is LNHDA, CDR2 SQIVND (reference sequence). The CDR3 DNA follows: TGTGCCAGCTCCCGGGGCAACTACGAGCAGTACTTC. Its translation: CASSRGNYEQYF.